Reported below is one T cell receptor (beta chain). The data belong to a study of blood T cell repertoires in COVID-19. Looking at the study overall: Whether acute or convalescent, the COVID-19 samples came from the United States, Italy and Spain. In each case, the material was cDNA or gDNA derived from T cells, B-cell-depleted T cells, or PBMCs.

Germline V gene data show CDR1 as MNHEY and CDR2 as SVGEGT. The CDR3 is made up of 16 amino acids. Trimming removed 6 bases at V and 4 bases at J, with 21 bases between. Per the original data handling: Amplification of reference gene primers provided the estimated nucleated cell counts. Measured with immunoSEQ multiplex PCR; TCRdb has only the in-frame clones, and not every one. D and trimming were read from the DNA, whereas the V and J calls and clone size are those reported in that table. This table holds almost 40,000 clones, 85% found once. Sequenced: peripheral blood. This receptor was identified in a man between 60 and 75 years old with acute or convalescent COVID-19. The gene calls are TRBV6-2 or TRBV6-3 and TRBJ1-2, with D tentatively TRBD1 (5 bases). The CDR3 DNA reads TGTGCCAGCAGCTCCCCCCATGGGGCCCCAGGCTATGGCTACACCTTC. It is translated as CASSSPHGAPGYGYTF.